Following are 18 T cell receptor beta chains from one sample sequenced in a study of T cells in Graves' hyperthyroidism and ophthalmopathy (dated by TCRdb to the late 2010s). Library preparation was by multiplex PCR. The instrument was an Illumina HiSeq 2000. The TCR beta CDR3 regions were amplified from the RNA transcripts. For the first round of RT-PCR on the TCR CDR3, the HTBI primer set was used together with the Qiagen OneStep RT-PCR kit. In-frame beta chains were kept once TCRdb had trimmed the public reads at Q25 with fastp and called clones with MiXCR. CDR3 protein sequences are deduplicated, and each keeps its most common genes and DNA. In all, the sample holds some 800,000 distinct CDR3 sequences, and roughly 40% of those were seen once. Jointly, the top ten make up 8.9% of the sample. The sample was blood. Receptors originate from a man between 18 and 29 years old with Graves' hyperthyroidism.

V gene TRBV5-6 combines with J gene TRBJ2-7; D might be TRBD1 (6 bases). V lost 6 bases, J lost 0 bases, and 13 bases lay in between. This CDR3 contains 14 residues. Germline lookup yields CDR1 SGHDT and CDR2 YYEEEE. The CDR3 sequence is CASISRGRSYEQYF. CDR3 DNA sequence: TGTGCCAGCATCTCCAGGGGTCGCTCCTACGAGCAGTACTTC.

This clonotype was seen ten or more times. CDR3 protein: CSTRDTTYEQYF. In DNA, the CDR3 is TGCAGCACCCGTGACACTACCTACGAGCAGTACTTC. The V call is TRBV29-1, the J call TRBJ2-7; no clear D. CDR1 is SQVTM and CDR2 is ANQGSEA in the germline V gene. The CDR3 covers 12 residues. The ends were cut back, 8 bases at V and 2 bases at J, with 13 bases in the middle.

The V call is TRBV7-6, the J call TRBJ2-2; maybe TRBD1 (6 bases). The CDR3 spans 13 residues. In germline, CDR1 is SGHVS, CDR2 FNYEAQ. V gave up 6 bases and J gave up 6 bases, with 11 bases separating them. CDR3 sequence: CASSSGVPGELFF. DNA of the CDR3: TGTGCCAGCAGTTCAGGGGTACCCGGGGAGCTGTTTTTT.

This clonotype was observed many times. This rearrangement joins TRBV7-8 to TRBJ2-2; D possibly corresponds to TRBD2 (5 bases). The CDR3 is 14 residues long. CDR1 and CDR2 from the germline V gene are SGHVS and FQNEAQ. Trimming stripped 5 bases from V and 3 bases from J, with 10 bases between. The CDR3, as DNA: TGTGCCAGCAGCCTGGACTTAGACACCGGGGAGCTGTTTTTT. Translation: CASSLDLDTGELFF.

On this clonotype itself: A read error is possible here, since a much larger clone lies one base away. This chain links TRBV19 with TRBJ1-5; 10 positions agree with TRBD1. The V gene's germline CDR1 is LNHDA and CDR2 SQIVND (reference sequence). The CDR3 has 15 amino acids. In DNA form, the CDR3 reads TGTTCCAGTAGTGCGACAGGGGGCGGCAATCAGCCCCAGCATTTT. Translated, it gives CSSSATGGGNQPQHF.

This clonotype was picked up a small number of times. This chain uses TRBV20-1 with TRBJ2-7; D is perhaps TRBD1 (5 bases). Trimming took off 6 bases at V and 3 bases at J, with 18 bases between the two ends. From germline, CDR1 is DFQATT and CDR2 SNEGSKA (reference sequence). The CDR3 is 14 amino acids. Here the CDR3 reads CSAHSGLVRYEQYF. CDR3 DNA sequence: TGCAGTGCCCACTCAGGGTTGGTTCGCTACGAGCAGTACTTC.

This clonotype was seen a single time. The chain's CDR3 is CSVVSGRAAYEQYF. The CDR3 DNA reads TGCAGCGTTGTTAGCGGGAGGGCCGCTTACGAGCAGTACTTC. The chain joins TRBV29-1 to TRBJ2-7; 11 bases are shared with TRBD2. The V segment lost 4 bases and the J segment 4 bases; nucleotides outside the gene matches: 6. Looked up from germline, CDR1 is SQVTM and CDR2 is ANQGSEA. CDR3 length: 14 residues.

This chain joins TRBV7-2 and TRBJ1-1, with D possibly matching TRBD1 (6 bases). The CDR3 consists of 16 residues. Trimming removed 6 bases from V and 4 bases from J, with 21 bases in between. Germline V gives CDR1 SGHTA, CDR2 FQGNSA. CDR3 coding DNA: TGTGCCAGCAGTCCTCTTTTATTACAGGGCCCCACTGAAGCTTTCTTT. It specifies CASSPLLLQGPTEAFF.

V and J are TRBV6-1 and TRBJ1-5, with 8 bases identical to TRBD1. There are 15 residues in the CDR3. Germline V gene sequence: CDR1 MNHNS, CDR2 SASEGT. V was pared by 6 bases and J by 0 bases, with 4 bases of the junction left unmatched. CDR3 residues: CASRRQGSSNQPQHF. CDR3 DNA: TGTGCCAGCAGAAGACAGGGGAGTAGCAATCAGCCCCAGCATTTT.

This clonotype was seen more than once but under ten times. The CDR3 here is CASRRHGRNTEAFF. The CDR3 DNA follows: TGTGCCAGCAGACGCCACGGGCGGAACACTGAAGCTTTCTTT. The chain links TRBV6-5 to TRBJ1-1, with unresolved D. CDR1 is MNHEY, CDR2 SVGAGI, per germline. This CDR3 is built from 14 residues. V was clipped by 6 bases and J by 1 base, with 12 bases between them.

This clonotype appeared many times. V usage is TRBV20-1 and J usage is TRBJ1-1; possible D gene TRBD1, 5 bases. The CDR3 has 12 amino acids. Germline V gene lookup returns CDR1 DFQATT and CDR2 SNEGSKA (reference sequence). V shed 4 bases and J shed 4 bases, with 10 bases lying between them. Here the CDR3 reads CSAISGSTEAFF. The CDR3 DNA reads TGCAGTGCTATCTCAGGGAGCACTGAAGCTTTCTTT.

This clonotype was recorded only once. In nucleotides, the CDR3 is TGTGCTGGCCGGGGCAGGGGGCAGTCGAATCGGTTTTTT. The encoded protein is CAGRGRGQSNRFF. V is TRBV7-9 and J is TRBJ1-4, with 8 bases matching TRBD1. Germline V gives CDR1 SEHNR, CDR2 FQNEAQ (reference sequence). This CDR3 is 13 amino acids long.

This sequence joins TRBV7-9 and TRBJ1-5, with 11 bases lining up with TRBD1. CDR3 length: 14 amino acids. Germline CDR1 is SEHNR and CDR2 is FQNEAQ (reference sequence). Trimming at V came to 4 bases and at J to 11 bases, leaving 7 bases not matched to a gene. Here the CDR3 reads CASSSRTGGAAQHF. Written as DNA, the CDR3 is TGTGCCAGCAGCTCCCGGACAGGGGGCGCAGCCCAGCATTTT.

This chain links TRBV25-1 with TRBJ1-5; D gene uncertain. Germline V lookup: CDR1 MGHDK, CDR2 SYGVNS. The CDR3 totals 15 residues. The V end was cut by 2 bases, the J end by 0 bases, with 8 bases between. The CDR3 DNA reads TGTGCCAGCAGTGAACATGGGGATAGCAATCAGCCCCAGCATTTT. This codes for CASSEHGDSNQPQHF.

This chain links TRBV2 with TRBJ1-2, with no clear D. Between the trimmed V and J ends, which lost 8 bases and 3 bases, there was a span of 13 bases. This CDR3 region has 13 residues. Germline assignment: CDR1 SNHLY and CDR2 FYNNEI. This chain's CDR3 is CASGISSHYGYTF. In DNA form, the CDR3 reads TGTGCCAGCGGGATATCTTCGCACTATGGCTACACCTTC. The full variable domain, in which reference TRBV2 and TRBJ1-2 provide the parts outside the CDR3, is EPEVTQTPSHQVTQMGQEVILRCVPISNHLYFYWYRQILGQKVEFLVSFYNNEISEKSEIFDDQFSVERPDGSNFTLKIRSTKLEDSAMYFCASGISSHYGYTFGSGTRLTVV.

This CDR3 is CASQTVPTGGSGELFF. The CDR3 DNA reads as TGCGCCAGCCAGACCGTTCCGACAGGGGGGTCCGGGGAGCTGTTTTTT. V is TRBV5-1 and J is TRBJ2-2, with 9 nucleotides matching TRBD1. In germline, CDR1 is SGHRS, CDR2 YFSETQ. The CDR3 has 16 amino acids. Trimming cost V 7 bases and J 6 bases; bases outside gene matches: 13.

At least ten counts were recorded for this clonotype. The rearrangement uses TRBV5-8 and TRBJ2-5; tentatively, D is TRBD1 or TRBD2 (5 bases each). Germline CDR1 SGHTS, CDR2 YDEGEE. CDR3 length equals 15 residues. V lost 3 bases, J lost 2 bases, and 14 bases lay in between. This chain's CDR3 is CASSYALGPQETQYF. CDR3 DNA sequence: TGTGCCAGCAGCTACGCCCTGGGACCGCAAGAGACCCAGTACTTC. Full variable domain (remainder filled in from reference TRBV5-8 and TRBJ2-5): EAGVTQSPTHLIKTRGQQATLRCSPISGHTSVYWYQQALGLGLQFLLWYDEGEERNRGNFPPRFSGRQFPNYSSELNVNALELEDSALYLCASSYALGPQETQYFGPGTRLLVL.

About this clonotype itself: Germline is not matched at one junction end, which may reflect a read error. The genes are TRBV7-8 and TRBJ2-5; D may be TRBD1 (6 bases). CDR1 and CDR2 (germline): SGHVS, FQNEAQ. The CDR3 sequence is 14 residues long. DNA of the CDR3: TGCGCCAGCAGCCAAGGGGGTTTAAGGGAGACCCAGTACTTC. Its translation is CASSQGGLRETQYF.